This T cell receptor (beta chain) was sequenced for a study of human T cells and chemical hapten exposure. As for the study in general: Upper-back patch tests with 0.01% DPC were read at 6 days. There were per-sample TCR yield variations, arising mainly from small pooled library volume differences. Study observations and caveats: The number of TCRs above 1 in 1000 frequency did not change after DPC sensitization.

The time point was: patch test 1, 2 weeks after DPC sensitization. Treatment in this sample: therapeutic diphenylcyclopropenone sensitization with weekly scalp DPC. Ahead of applying each patch test, blood was sampled. This clonotype was found a few times. Its specificity is not known. TCRdb ran MiXCR on the RACE reads and lists one entry per CDR3 protein. This sample yields 180,000 or so distinct CDR3 sequences, of which more than 20% are seen a single time; about 6.7% belongs to the top ten. The CDR3 is 17 residues long. Per the germline V gene, CDR1 is ENHRY and CDR2 is SYGVKD. The V end lost 0 bases, the J end lost 0 bases, and 9 bases lay between the germline ends.

The sample here was whole blood, taken in connection with sensitization to the hapten diphenylcyclopropenone (DPC). The chain recombines TRBV10-3 with TRBJ2-6; D possibly corresponds to TRBD1 (6 bases). The origin of this receptor is a woman aged 45-65 years with alopecia areata. Some clones in this sample may be carry-over from other donors' samples. CDR3 region: CAISESRQDSGANVLTF. For the CDR3, the DNA is TGTGCCATCAGTGAGTCAAGACAGGACTCTGGGGCCAACGTCCTGACTTTC.